This is a list of T cell receptor beta chains from one sample in a study of blood T cell repertoires in COVID-19. The data were produced by immunoSEQ multiplex PCR, yet TCRdb's version contains in-frame clones alone and is incomplete. The sample records a few hundred thousand clones, about 89% being singletons. Sequenced material: PBMCs or T cells enriched from blood (not recorded which). The origin of the receptors is a man aged 40-50 years in a cohort exposed to, infected with or recovered from COVID-19 (not recorded which). Both conserved end residues are part of each CDR3. Fields, in order: clone size, J gene, V gene, D gene, CDR3 protein, CDR3 DNA. D genes are given only for firm matches. Only part of the rows carry a size: once, few, many, or a class if the clone is expanded.

clone size: NA; J gene: TRBJ1-4; V gene: TRBV5-1; D gene: NA; CDR3 protein: CASSLDRDNEKLFF; CDR3 DNA: TGCGCCAGCAGCTTGGACAGGGATAATGAAAAACTGTTTTTT
clone size: NA; J gene: TRBJ2-7; V gene: TRBV21-1; D gene: NA; CDR3 protein: CARNLGTGPYEQYF; CDR3 DNA: TGTGCCCGTAACCTGGGGACAGGTCCCTACGAGCAGTACTTC
clone size: few; J gene: TRBJ1-5; V gene: TRBV2; D gene: TRBD1; CDR3 protein: CASSSDRGNQPQHF; CDR3 DNA: TGTGCCAGCAGTTCCGACAGGGGCAATCAGCCCCAGCATTTT
clone size: NA; J gene: TRBJ2-7; V gene: TRBV7-9; D gene: TRBD2; CDR3 protein: CASSLKPGLADYEQYF; CDR3 DNA: TGTGCCAGCAGCTTAAAACCGGGACTAGCGGACTACGAGCAGTACTTC
clone size: few; J gene: TRBJ1-2; V gene: TRBV30; D gene: NA; CDR3 protein: CAWSEKPYTNYGYTF; CDR3 DNA: TGTGCCTGGAGCGAAAAACCCTATACTAACTATGGCTACACCTTC
clone size: NA; J gene: TRBJ2-7; V gene: TRBV27; D gene: NA; CDR3 protein: CASSLIRGSYEQYF; CDR3 DNA: TGTGCCAGCAGTTTAATCCGGGGCTCCTACGAGCAGTACTTC
clone size: NA; J gene: TRBJ1-5; V gene: TRBV30; D gene: NA; CDR3 protein: CAWKAGNQPQHF; CDR3 DNA: TGTGCCTGGAAAGCAGGTAATCAGCCCCAGCATTTT
clone size: NA; J gene: TRBJ2-7; V gene: TRBV6-5; D gene: NA; CDR3 protein: CASSNSGWSSYEQYF; CDR3 DNA: TGTGCCAGCAGTAATAGCGGTTGGAGCTCCTACGAGCAGTACTTC
clone size: once; J gene: TRBJ2-1; V gene: TRBV5-1; D gene: NA; CDR3 protein: CASSLGQTLPNEQFF; CDR3 DNA: TGCGCCAGCAGCTTGGGACAGACTCTACCCAATGAGCAGTTCTTC
clone size: NA; J gene: TRBJ2-7; V gene: TRBV18; D gene: TRBD1; CDR3 protein: CASSPPGQGFYEQYF; CDR3 DNA: TGTGCCAGCTCACCACCGGGACAGGGTTTCTACGAGCAGTACTTC
clone size: NA; J gene: TRBJ1-2; V gene: TRBV28; D gene: TRBD1; CDR3 protein: CASSLRGGADGYTF; CDR3 DNA: TGTGCCAGCAGTTTAAGAGGGGGCGCGGATGGCTACACCTTC
clone size: NA; J gene: TRBJ1-2; V gene: TRBV28; D gene: TRBD1; CDR3 protein: CASSPVQNRGLGYTF; CDR3 DNA: TGTGCCAGCAGTCCCGTCCAAAACAGGGGGCTTGGCTACACCTTC
clone size: NA; J gene: TRBJ2-2; V gene: TRBV5-1; D gene: NA; CDR3 protein: CASSLTSTNTGELFF; CDR3 DNA: TGCGCCAGCAGCTTGACTAGTACGAACACCGGGGAGCTGTTTTTT